The 31 T cell receptor beta chains below were found in one sample sequenced in a study of response to subunit inactivated influenza vaccine (dated by TCRdb to between 2018 and 2020). Library preparation used RT-PCR. Sequencing instrument: Illumina HiSeq 2500. TCRdb handled the public reads itself, with Q25 trimming in fastp and clone calling in MiXCR, and kept productive beta chains. CDR3 protein duplicates are merged, each entry listing the most common genes and DNA. This sample comprises roughly 540,000 distinct CDR3 sequences, less than 25% of them detected only once. In total, the top ten clones hold roughly 2.8% of the sample. These records were also assigned to another study, of T cells expressing NK-cell markers. The other study reports the following: TCR beta cDNA libraries were prepared using 5'RACE template switching, which introduced a universal primer site and unique molecular identifiers.

The sequenced sample was CD4+ T cells sorted from PBMCs, obtained 12 days after vaccination. Receptors were obtained from a middle-aged man who received an inactivated influenza vaccine. Donor details come from another sample of the same person, matched by shared clones.

V gene TRBV6-2 or TRBV6-3 combines with J gene TRBJ2-1, with D possibly matching TRBD2 (6 bases). The CDR3 extends over 14 amino acids. The germline V gene encodes CDR1 MNHEY and CDR2 SVGEGT. V was pared by 2 bases and J by 4 bases, with 9 bases between. The CDR3 coding sequence is TGTGCCAGCAGTTACAGTGGGACTTACAATGAGCAGTTCTTC. Residues: CASSYSGTYNEQFF.

This clonotype was seen only a few times. The rearrangement links TRBV28 to TRBJ1-2; D call uncertain. Per germline, CDR1 MDHEN and CDR2 SYDVKM. The CDR3 length is 13 residues. V lost 5 bases and J 6 bases, leaving 13 bases between the germline ends. The DNA of the CDR3 is TGTGCCAGCAGTCCTGCCGGTTTTAATGGCTACACCTTC. Translated: CASSPAGFNGYTF.

On this clonotype itself: Mismatch with germline at one junction end may stem from a read error. V gene TRBV11-1 combines with J gene TRBJ2-3; no firm D call. The CDR3 is made up of 14 amino acids. CDR1 is SGHAT, CDR2 FQDESV, per germline (reference sequence). In DNA, the CDR3 is TGTCCCAGCAGCCCGTGGACGAGCACAGATACGCAGTATTTT. It translates to CPSSPWTSTDTQYF. Variable domain in full (rest from reference TRBV11-1 and TRBJ2-3): EAEVAQSPRYKITEKSQAVAFWCDPISGHATLYWYRQILGQGPELLVQFQDESVVDDSQLPKDRFSAERLKGVDSTLKIQPAELGDSAMYLCPSSPWTSTDTQYFGPGTRLTVL.

The chain carries TRBV7-2 and TRBJ1-5; possible D gene TRBD1, 5 bases. The germline V and J ends were trimmed by 5 bases and 1 base, with 12 bases remaining between them. Germline V gene lookup returns CDR1 SGHTA and CDR2 FQGNSA. The CDR3 runs 15 residues. CDR3 sequence: CASSPGAGSNQPQHF. CDR3 sequence (DNA): TGTGCCAGCAGCCCCGGGGCGGGGAGCAATCAGCCCCAGCATTTT. Full variable domain (outside the CDR3, taken from reference TRBV7-2 and TRBJ1-5): GAGVSQSPSNKVTEKGKDVELRCDPISGHTALYWYRQSLGQGLEFLIYFQGNSAPDKSGLPSDRFSAERTGGSVSTLTIQRTQQEDSAVYLCASSPGAGSNQPQHFGDGTRLSIL.

This clonotype appeared a few times. V and J are TRBV27 and TRBJ2-3, with TRBD1 as a possible D gene (5 bases). Deletions cut 5 bases from V and 9 bases from J, with 15 bases between. The germline CDR1 and CDR2 sequences are MNHEY and SMNVEV (reference sequence). This CDR3 is 13 amino acids long. The CDR3 bases are TGTGCCAGCAGTGGCTATAGCAAGGGGACGCAGTATTTT. This codes for CASSGYSKGTQYF.

There are a few counts of this clonotype. CDR3 protein: CASSGGQGPRGTKLFF. CDR3 sequence (DNA): TGTGCCAGCAGCGGAGGACAGGGGCCCCGAGGGACGAAACTGTTTTTT. The genes are TRBV9 and TRBJ1-4, with 9 positions matching TRBD1. V shed 3 bases, J shed 11 bases, and the junction held 14 bases outside the gene matches. The germline V gene encodes CDR1 SGDLS and CDR2 YYNGEE. This CDR3 region has 16 residues.

The chain joins TRBV9 to TRBJ1-1; D uncertain. With 0 bases removed from V and 1 base from J, the gap between germline ends came to 10 bases. The CDR3 runs to 15 residues. Germline V gene data show CDR1 as SGDLS and CDR2 as YYNGEE. The CDR3 sequence: CASSVGLVGNTEAFF. DNA for the CDR3: TGTGCCAGCAGCGTAGGACTGGTAGGGAACACTGAAGCTTTCTTT.

The J gene is TRBJ2-7, the V gene TRBV7-6; weak D call: TRBD1 (6 bases). The V end lost 5 bases, the J end lost 7 bases, and 15 bases lay between the germline ends. The CDR3 extends over 13 amino acids. CDR1 and CDR2 from the germline V gene are SGHVS and FNYEAQ. The CDR3 sequence is CASSKTGKGEQYF. The CDR3 DNA sequence: TGTGCCAGCAGCAAAACAGGGAAAGGGGAGCAGTACTTC.

This clonotype occurred a few times. The chain employs TRBV7-2 and TRBJ2-7; D ambiguous. The V and J ends lost 5 bases and 3 bases respectively, with 11 bases between them. Germline V gene data show CDR1 as SGHTA and CDR2 as FQGNSA. The CDR3 is 13 amino acids. The CDR3 protein is CASSAPGYYEQYF. Written as DNA, the CDR3 is TGTGCCAGCAGCGCCCCCGGGTACTACGAGCAGTACTTC.

V and J are TRBV20-1 and TRBJ2-3, with 7 bases matching TRBD1. CDR1 is DFQATT and CDR2 is SNEGSKA in the germline V gene (reference sequence). After removal of 6 bases from V and 11 bases from J, the junction contained 8 bases not matched to a gene. The CDR3 is 11 amino acids. The CDR3 bases are TGCAGTGCCCCGGACAGGCCAAGGCAGTATTTT. Translating gives CSAPDRPRQYF.

The chain employs TRBV12-3 or TRBV12-4 and TRBJ2-7; 10 bases align to TRBD2. After removal of 5 bases from V and 5 bases from J, the junction contained 12 bases not matched to a gene. This CDR3 is 16 amino acids long. Here the CDR3 DNA reads TGTGCCAGCAGTCGGACTAGCGGCCTACAAAGGAACGAGCAGTACTTC. It codes for CASSRTSGLQRNEQYF.

The chain couples TRBV7-2 to TRBJ1-5; no reliable D call. V was shortened by 2 bases and J by 0 bases, with 11 bases between the two germline ends. The CDR3 spans 16 residues. Germline V gene data show CDR1 as SGHTA and CDR2 as FQGNSA. The chain's CDR3 is CASSLRGVNSNQPQHF. In DNA, the CDR3 is TGTGCCAGCAGCTTACGGGGAGTTAATAGCAATCAGCCCCAGCATTTT.

This clonotype was seen more than once but under ten times. V usage is TRBV20-1 and J usage is TRBJ2-7; D may be TRBD1 or TRBD2 (5 bases each). This CDR3 has 15 amino acids. Germline CDR1 reads DFQATT; CDR2 reads SNEGSKA (reference sequence). With 3 bases removed from V and 4 bases from J, the gap between germline ends came to 19 bases. The CDR3 DNA follows: TGCAGTGCTAGCGGCGAGGGTCAGGGCACATACGAGCAGTACTTC. Amino acid sequence: CSASGEGQGTYEQYF.

This clonotype has ten or more counts. The junction does not match germline at one end; this may be a read error. CDR3 amino acids: CASSLGQGGQPQHF. The CDR3 coding sequence is TGTGCCAGCAGCCTGGGACAGGGGGGACAGCCCCAGCATTTT. This sequence joins TRBV5-1 and TRBJ1-5; 11 bases map to TRBD1. The germline V gene has CDR1 SGHRS and CDR2 YFSETQ. The CDR3 consists of 14 residues. Using reference TRBV5-1 and TRBJ1-5 for the parts outside the CDR3, the full variable domain is KAGVTQTPRYLIKTRGQQVTLSCSPISGHRSVSWYQQTPGQGLQFLFEYFSETQRNKGNFPGRFSGRQFSNSRSEMNVSTLELGDSALYLCASSLGQGGQPQHFGDGTRLSIL.

The J gene is TRBJ1-6, the V gene TRBV5-1; the D is unclear. CDR3 length: 15 amino acids. V lost 0 bases to trimming and J lost 7 bases, with 11 bases between them. Germline lookup yields CDR1 SGHRS and CDR2 YFSETQ. In DNA form, the CDR3 reads TGCGCCAGCAGCTTGGAACAGTTCGGCAATTCACCCCTCCACTTT. Amino acids: CASSLEQFGNSPLHF.

The V call is TRBV15, the J call TRBJ1-1; tentatively, D is TRBD1 (5 bases). Germline V gives CDR1 LNHNV, CDR2 YYDKDF (reference sequence). V lost 3 bases and J lost 6, with 17 bases in between. The CDR3 extends over 15 amino acids. The CDR3 nucleotides are TGTGCCACCAGCAGGGGGAAGGGGCTGGGTTCTGAAGCTTTCTTT. It yields the protein CATSRGKGLGSEAFF.

This clonotype was seen only a few times. The V gene is TRBV15, the J gene TRBJ1-4; tentatively, D is TRBD1 (5 bases). CDR1 and CDR2 (germline): LNHNV, YYDKDF (reference sequence). V was pared by 1 base and J by 8 bases, with 11 bases between. The CDR3 extends over 14 amino acids. The CDR3: CATSRGQIEEKLFF. The CDR3 DNA follows: TGTGCCACCAGCAGAGGACAGATAGAAGAAAAACTGTTTTTT.

This clonotype appeared a few times. The V gene is TRBV14, the J gene TRBJ1-2; D perhaps matches TRBD1 (5 bases). V was clipped by 1 base and J by 3 bases, with 15 bases between them. The CDR3 consists of 16 residues. Germline-derived CDR1 and CDR2 are SGHDN and FVKESK. For the CDR3, the DNA is TGTGCCAGCAGCCAAGTCGGGGCCCCTACCTACTATGGCTACACCTTC. Protein: CASSQVGAPTYYGYTF.

This clonotype was seen only a few times. The rearrangement uses TRBV3-1 and TRBJ2-7, with D tentatively TRBD2 (6 bases). CDR3 size: 12 residues. V was cut by 4 bases and J by 10 bases, with 14 bases left in between. In germline, CDR1 is LGHDT, CDR2 YNNKEL (reference sequence). This CDR3 is CASSPSPGSQYF. The DNA of the CDR3 is TGTGCCAGCAGCCCTTCCCCCGGGAGCCAGTACTTC.

V gene TRBV3-1 combines with J gene TRBJ2-1; D not resolved. The V end lost 5 bases, the J end lost 0 bases, and 17 bases lay between the germline ends. This CDR3 has 17 residues. Germline CDR1 LGHDT, CDR2 YNNKEL (reference sequence). The CDR3 coding sequence is TGTGCCAGCAGCACCCACCCTGGCGGACGCTCCTACAATGAGCAGTTCTTC. The encoded protein is CASSTHPGGRSYNEQFF.

The J gene is TRBJ2-1, the V gene TRBV5-1; TRBD2 matches 15 bases. Germline trimming cut 4 bases from V and 7 bases from J; bases unmatched to any gene: 6. The CDR3 spans 16 residues. Germline V gene lookup returns CDR1 SGHRS and CDR2 YFSETQ. CDR3 region: CASSPGLAGGGNEQFF. DNA for the CDR3: TGCGCCAGCAGCCCTGGACTAGCGGGAGGGGGGAATGAGCAGTTCTTC.

The J gene is TRBJ2-7, the V gene TRBV12-3 or TRBV12-4; possible D gene TRBD1, 7 bases. V was trimmed by 4 bases and J by 4 bases, leaving 17 bases between them. The CDR3 has 15 residues. The CDR3, as DNA: TGTGCCAGCAGTTCCCCGAAGACAGGGAGGTACGAGCAGTACTTC. Translation: CASSSPKTGRYEQYF.

This clonotype appeared many times. The rearrangement uses TRBV9 and TRBJ2-7; the match to TRBD2 covers 9 bases. Looked up from germline, CDR1 is SGDLS and CDR2 is YYNGEE. The V gene end was trimmed by 4 bases and the J gene end by 2 bases; junction bases not matched to a gene: 7. This CDR3 has 15 residues. The CDR3 loop reads CASSQGERGAYEQYF. The CDR3 DNA is TGTGCCAGCAGCCAGGGGGAGCGGGGGGCCTACGAGCAGTACTTC.

The rearrangement links TRBV5-1 to TRBJ2-2; TRBD1 might be the D (6 bases). In germline, CDR1 is SGHRS, CDR2 YFSETQ. The CDR3 consists of 15 residues. Deletions cut 3 bases from V and 4 bases from J, with 13 bases between. CDR3 in DNA: TGCGCCAGCAGCTACAGGCAGGGGATCACCGGGGAGCTGTTTTTT. Amino acids: CASSYRQGITGELFF.

This clonotype was seen a few times. The chain's CDR3 is CASSSLLETEQFF. The CDR3 nucleotides are TGTGCCAGCAGTTCCTTACTAGAGACTGAGCAGTTCTTC. The chain employs TRBV6-5 and TRBJ2-1, with D possibly being TRBD2 (5 bases). Germline loops: CDR1 MNHEY, CDR2 SVGAGI. The CDR3 is 13 amino acids. With 4 bases removed from V and 9 bases from J, the gap between germline ends came to 13 bases.

In this sample, this clonotype turned up a few times. The chain joins TRBV11-2 to TRBJ2-5; TRBD2 is a possible D gene (5 bases). The CDR3 sequence is 15 residues long. The V end was cut by 1 base, the J end by 4 bases, with 13 bases between. In germline, CDR1 is SGHAT, CDR2 FQNNGV. CDR3 in amino acids: CASSLGGRRAETQYF. Here the CDR3 DNA reads TGTGCCAGCAGCTTAGGAGGGCGAAGAGCAGAGACCCAGTACTTC.

This clonotype was counted a few times. The chain is built from TRBV20-1 and TRBJ2-7; D is perhaps TRBD1 (5 bases). CDR1 and CDR2 from the germline V gene are DFQATT and SNEGSKA (reference sequence). The CDR3 has 14 residues. V was trimmed by 6 bases and J by 3 bases, leaving 18 bases between them. CDR3 sequence reads: CSAQQGWQHYEQYF. CDR3 bases: TGCAGTGCCCAGCAGGGTTGGCAGCACTACGAGCAGTACTTC.

This clonotype was seen once. The gene calls are TRBV7-3 and TRBJ2-1; D might be TRBD1 (6 bases). CDR3 length equals 14 residues. Germline values: CDR1 SGHTA, CDR2 FQGTGA. Trimming left V 0 bases short and J 5 bases short, with 8 bases between. For the CDR3, the DNA is TGTGCCAGCAGCTTAACAGGACAGCACAATGAGCAGTTCTTC. The encoded protein is CASSLTGQHNEQFF.

In its sample, this clonotype was seen many times. The chain joins TRBV5-1 to TRBJ2-6; D might be TRBD1 (6 bases). Trimming pared 2 bases from V and 0 bases from J, leaving 15 bases between. Germline V gene lookup returns CDR1 SGHRS and CDR2 YFSETQ. The length of the CDR3 is 18 residues. CDR3 DNA sequence: TGCGCCAGCAGCTTAGAGGGGGTCCGAACCTCTGGGGCCAACGTCCTGACTTTC. It specifies CASSLEGVRTSGANVLTF.

This clonotype has a count of ten or more. The V gene is TRBV7-8, the J gene TRBJ2-5; a weak D match, TRBD2 (6 bases). Germline V gene data show CDR1 as SGHVS and CDR2 as FQNEAQ. Trimming left V 1 base short and J 7 bases short, with 13 bases between. The CDR3 has 14 amino acids. CDR3 sequence reads: CASSLERRDGTQYF. DNA for the CDR3: TGTGCCAGCAGCTTAGAAAGGAGGGATGGGACCCAGTACTTC.

This clonotype was found a few times. CDR3: CASRSQGRGGYTF. The CDR3 DNA reads as TGTGCCAGTAGATCTCAGGGACGCGGTGGCTACACCTTC. The chain is built from TRBV19 and TRBJ1-2; D is perhaps TRBD1 (5 bases). Germline CDR1 is LNHDA and CDR2 is SQIVND (reference sequence). CDR3 size: 13 residues. Trimming took off 6 bases at V and 7 bases at J, with 15 bases between the two ends. Combining the CDR3 with reference TRBV19 and TRBJ1-2 gives the whole variable domain DGGITQSPKYLFRKEGQNVTLSCEQNLNHDAMYWYRQDPGQGLRLIYYSQIVNDFQKGDIAEGYSVSREKKESFPLTVTSAQKNPTAFYLCASRSQGRGGYTFGSGTRLTVV.